These 21 T cell receptor beta chains originate from one sample sequenced in a study of T-cell reconstitution after alpha-beta-depleted transplantation in children. As it was prepared, the TCRbeta library received unique molecular identifiers. TCRdb reprocessed the PCR reads with MiXCR, giving one entry per CDR3 protein. The sample contains some 530,000 distinct CDR3 sequences, 9.5% to 15% of which appear only once. The sample here was PBMCs from the stem cell graft donor, taken from the stem cell graft. The receptors were gathered from a human donor who donated a stem cell graft to a child with combined immunodeficiency.

This clonotype was detected many times. The gene calls are TRBV10-3 and TRBJ2-3; 8 bases line up with TRBD2. The CDR3 has 13 amino acids. V was clipped by 7 bases and J by 3 bases; unmatched bases: 3. Per germline, CDR1 ENHRY and CDR2 SYGVKD. The CDR3 coding sequence is TGTGCCATCACAGCGGGAGATACAGATACGCAGTATTTT. Protein: CAITAGDTDTQYF.

The sample holds many counts of this clonotype. This chain connects TRBV29-1 to TRBJ2-3; 14 bases match TRBD2. The junction had 6 bases not matched to a gene; V was cut back by 4 bases and J by 6 bases. The CDR3 consists of 15 residues. The germline CDR1 and CDR2 sequences are SQVTM and ANQGSEA. In DNA, the CDR3 is TGCAGCGTTGTGCCGACTAGCGGGAGGGCCGATACGCAGTATTTT. Translation gives CSVVPTSGRADTQYF.

The rearrangement links TRBV6-1 to TRBJ1-1; D remains unclear. The CDR3 runs 14 residues. The germline V gene encodes CDR1 MNHNS and CDR2 SASEGT. V lost 7 bases and J 1 base, leaving 13 bases between the germline ends. This chain's CDR3 is CASTQNRRNTEAFF. DNA for the CDR3: TGTGCCAGCACTCAGAATCGGCGGAACACTGAAGCTTTCTTT.

There are a few counts of this clonotype. The chain links TRBV4-3 to TRBJ2-1; 10 nucleotides agree with TRBD2. Germline-derived CDR1 and CDR2 are LGHNA and YSLEER. Trimming removed 0 bases from V and 4 bases from J; junction bases left unmatched: 6. This CDR3 contains 17 residues. CDR3 protein: CASSQEASGGRYNEQFF. The CDR3 DNA reads TGCGCCAGCAGCCAAGAGGCTAGCGGGGGCCGATACAATGAGCAGTTCTTC.

The chain is built from TRBV3-1 and TRBJ2-3; D tentatively reads TRBD1 or TRBD2 (6 bases each). The V gene's germline CDR1 is LGHDT and CDR2 YNNKEL (reference sequence). The CDR3 runs to 17 residues. V was pared by 0 bases and J by 3 bases, with 16 bases between. CDR3 DNA sequence: TGTGCCAGCAGCCAAGATTTCCCGGGGGCCGGTACAGATACGCAGTATTTT. Protein: CASSQDFPGAGTDTQYF.

This clonotype has a handful of counts. The chain links TRBV3-1 to TRBJ2-7; the match to TRBD2 covers 10 bases. J gave up 5 bases and V 5 bases, and 6 bases lay outside the gene matches. CDR1 and CDR2 from the germline V gene are LGHDT and YNNKEL (reference sequence). This CDR3 has 14 residues. The CDR3 DNA reads as TGTGCCAGCAGCAGAGCGGGAGGGCCGCACGAGCAGTACTTC. Translating it yields CASSRAGGPHEQYF.

The rearrangement joins TRBV20-1 to TRBJ2-1, with unresolved D. CDR3 length equals 13 residues. Germline-derived CDR1 and CDR2 are DFQATT and SNEGSKA (reference sequence). With 3 bases removed from V and 12 bases from J, the gap between germline ends came to 18 bases. The CDR3 region has the DNA TGCAGTGCTAGGGACGGAAAAGTTAGAGTGCAGTTCTTC. Translated: CSARDGKVRVQFF.

This clonotype was counted only a few times. The V and J genes are TRBV7-3 and TRBJ2-3; no reliable D call. This CDR3 comprises 16 residues. The germline V gene has CDR1 SGHTA and CDR2 FQGTGA. V was shortened by 2 bases and J by 0 bases, with 12 bases between the two germline ends. CDR3 in DNA: TGTGCCAGCAGCTTAGGCCCACGGGTTAGCACAGATACGCAGTATTTT. Protein: CASSLGPRVSTDTQYF.

This clonotype was observed many times. This chain links TRBV12-3 or TRBV12-4 with TRBJ2-1; perhaps TRBD2 as D (6 bases). This CDR3 is built from 16 residues. Trimming left V 6 bases short and J 7 bases short, with 22 bases between. The CDR3: CASSRRLVFNRNEQFF. CDR3 sequence (DNA): TGTGCCAGCAGCCGAAGACTAGTATTTAATCGAAATGAGCAGTTCTTC.

The chain carries TRBV7-2 and TRBJ2-7, with 7 bases fitting TRBD1. Trimming removed 6 bases from V and 4 bases from J; junction bases left unmatched: 9. From germline, CDR1 is SGHTA and CDR2 FQGNSA. The CDR3 has 14 residues. CDR3 nucleotides: TGTGCCAGCAGATTAACCGGGACAGCTTACGAGCAGTACTTC. It translates to CASRLTGTAYEQYF.

V is TRBV2 and J is TRBJ2-7; a possible D gene is TRBD2 (6 bases). Germline V lookup: CDR1 SNHLY, CDR2 FYNNEI. The CDR3 totals 14 residues. Trimming removed 7 bases from V and 6 bases from J, with 19 bases in between. The CDR3: CASTRGLRAREQYF. The CDR3 DNA follows: TGTGCCAGCACCCGGGGACTCAGAGCCCGCGAGCAGTACTTC. Complete variable domain (other parts from reference TRBV2 and TRBJ2-7): EPEVTQTPSHQVTQMGQEVILRCVPISNHLYFYWYRQILGQKVEFLVSFYNNEISEKSEIFDDQFSVERPDGSNFTLKIRSTKLEDSAMYFCASTRGLRAREQYFGPGTRLTVT.

This clonotype has just a few counts. The genes are TRBV6-1 and TRBJ2-1; 11 positions agree with TRBD2. V gave up 6 bases and J gave up 4 bases; unmatched junction bases: 8. This CDR3 comprises 16 residues. Germline V CDR1 and CDR2: MNHNS, SASEGT. The CDR3 DNA sequence: TGTGCCAGCAGCCTCGCCCCTAGCGGGAGGTACAATGAGCAGTTCTTC. Protein sequence: CASSLAPSGRYNEQFF.

The rearrangement uses TRBV6-2 or TRBV6-3 and TRBJ1-5; D uncertain. The CDR3 has 14 amino acids. Trimming took off 8 bases at V and 0 bases at J, with 11 bases between the two ends. CDR1 is MNHEY, CDR2 SVGEGT, per germline. The CDR3 spells CASCPLYSNQPQHF. The CDR3 DNA follows: TGTGCCAGCTGTCCTCTTTATAGCAATCAGCCCCAGCATTTT.

CDR3 residues: CASSLFWATDTQYF. Here the CDR3 DNA reads TGTGCCAGCAGTTTATTTTGGGCCACAGATACGCAGTATTTT. The chain joins TRBV12-3 or TRBV12-4 to TRBJ2-3; D remains unclear. There are 14 residues in the CDR3. Trimming stripped 2 bases from V and 2 bases from J, with 8 bases between.

The sample holds a few counts of this clonotype. The genes are TRBV4-2 and TRBJ1-1; a weak D match, TRBD1 (5 bases). Trimming took 3 bases from V and 4 from J, leaving 15 bases between them. This CDR3 comprises 15 residues. Germline V gives CDR1 LGHNA, CDR2 YNFKEQ. The CDR3 loop is CASSHPGRGPTEAFF. The DNA of the CDR3 is TGTGCCAGCAGCCACCCGGGACGGGGACCCACTGAAGCTTTCTTT.

This clonotype was picked up many times. The rearrangement uses TRBV4-3 and TRBJ2-7; TRBD2 agrees at 7 bases. The CDR3 extends over 15 amino acids. The trim removed 6 bases at V and 12 bases at J, leaving 20 bases unmatched. Germline assignment: CDR1 LGHNA and CDR2 YSLEER. The CDR3 DNA sequence: TGCGCCAGCAGTCCACATCGGGGTAGCGGGTCGTTGCGGTACTTC. It codes for CASSPHRGSGSLRYF.

The chain is built from TRBV30 and TRBJ1-2; D remains unclear. Germline CDR1 GTSNPN, CDR2 SVGIG (reference sequence). CDR3 size: 13 residues. Trimming cost V 0 bases and J 2 bases, with 7 bases left between them. The CDR3 DNA reads as TGTGCCTGGAGTGTCAGTCAGAACTATGGCTACACCTTC. It translates to CAWSVSQNYGYTF. The whole variable domain, filled in from reference TRBV30 and TRBJ1-2, reads SQTIHQWPATLVQPVGSPLSLECTVEGTSNPNLYWYRQAAGRGLQLLFYSVGIGQISSEVPQNLSASRPQDRQFILSSKKLLLSDSGFYLCAWSVSQNYGYTFGSGTRLTVV.

This clonotype has more than one count but fewer than ten. This chain uses TRBV11-3 with TRBJ1-1, with D possibly being TRBD1 (5 bases). Deletions cut 5 bases from V and 9 bases from J, with 19 bases between. The CDR3 loop spans 14 amino acids. Germline V gene lookup returns CDR1 SGHNT and CDR2 YENEEA. CDR3 sequence: CASSPGTRGTKAFF. CDR3 nucleotides: TGTGCCAGCAGCCCCGGGACTCGCGGGACTAAAGCTTTCTTT.

The chain carries TRBV12-3 or TRBV12-4 and TRBJ2-1, with D perhaps matching TRBD2 (6 bases). The ends were cut back, 6 bases at V and 4 bases at J, with 10 bases in the middle. The length of the CDR3 is 13 residues. CDR3 sequence: CASRDYEYNEQFF. CDR3 coding DNA: TGTGCCAGCAGGGACTACGAGTACAATGAGCAGTTCTTC.

V and J are TRBV6-5 and TRBJ2-3, with 10 nucleotides matching TRBD2. The CDR3 loop spans 17 amino acids. V trimming: 3 bases; J trimming: 0 bases; junction bases outside the gene matches: 6. Germline V lookup: CDR1 MNHEY, CDR2 SVGAGI. CDR3 protein: CASSYSSGGSSTDTQYF. In nucleotides, the CDR3 is TGTGCCAGCAGTTATTCTAGCGGGGGATCTAGCACAGATACGCAGTATTTT.

Many counts were recorded for this clonotype. The chain employs TRBV12-3 or TRBV12-4 and TRBJ2-5, with a possible D match to TRBD2 (5 bases). The V end lost 5 bases, the J end lost 5 bases, and 12 bases lay between the germline ends. The CDR3 contains 13 residues. The DNA of the CDR3 is TGTGCCAGCAGTCCTCGACTATTGGAGACCCAGTACTTC. This codes for CASSPRLLETQYF.